This T cell receptor (beta chain) is from a study of T cells after yellow fever vaccination. Study-wide points: FACS-sorted repertoires could harbor abundant contaminating bulk-population clonotypes. It was a small share of clonotypes that appeared in both CD4 and CD8 compartments.

TCRdb re-analysed the 5' RACE reads in MiXCR, keeping a single row per CDR3 protein. Of 500,000 to 650,000 distinct CDR3 sequences in the sample, roughly 13% are singletons; the top ten hold more than 12%. Note on this clonotype: No antigen is known for it.

The length of the CDR3 is 12 residues. The germline gives CDR1 LGHDT, CDR2 YNNKEL (reference sequence). Unmatched junction bases numbered 2, after V lost 5 bases and J lost 6 bases. This TCR derives from a man younger than 40 who received the YFV17D yellow fever vaccine. Sequencing used PBMCs, obtained on the day of the yellow fever booster vaccination. The genes are TRBV3-1 and TRBJ2-7; 9 bases are a match to TRBD2. The CDR3 protein is CASSATSGEQYF. CDR3 coding DNA: TGTGCCAGCAGCGCGACTAGCGGCGAGCAGTACTTC.